Following are 31 T cell receptor beta chains from one sample sequenced in a study of T cells in women clearing cervical HPV infection. Measured with immunoSEQ multiplex PCR; TCRdb has only the in-frame clones, and not every one. The sample holds about 24,000 clones. Sequencing was done on a sample of blood buffy coat. These receptors originate from a woman aged 18-70 years with a cervical HPV16 infection that either progressed to CIN3+ or cleared (not recorded which).

To note about this clone: Read data end 3 residues before the CDR3 end; the end is taken from the germline J gene. This chain links TRBV5-8 with TRBJ2-3; D is perhaps TRBD1 or TRBD2 (5 bases each). This CDR3 region has 15 residues. The ends were cut back, 2 bases at V and 2 bases at J, with 12 bases in the middle. In germline, CDR1 is SGHTS, CDR2 YDEGEE. CDR3 region: CASSFEGRYTDTQYF. The part of the CDR3 DNA that was read is TGTGCCAGCAGCTTTGAGGGGCGCTACACAGATACG.

Points on this clone: The DNA ends 3 residues before the CDR3 does, and the rest of the CDR3 is filled in from the germline J gene. This sequence joins TRBV13 and TRBJ2-7, with TRBD2 matching over 8 bases. The CDR3 extends over 14 amino acids. V was clipped by 3 bases and J by 6 bases; unmatched bases: 7. Germline V lookup: CDR1 PRHDT, CDR2 FYEKMQ (reference sequence). The chain's CDR3 is CASSFPGLGTEQYF. The sequenced CDR3 bases are TGTGCCAGCAGCTTTCCGGGACTAGGGACCGAG.

Regarding this clone: Read sequence stops 3 residues before the CDR3 end, and the germline J gene provides the missing end. This rearrangement joins TRBV6-2 or TRBV6-3 to TRBJ1-1, with D maybe TRBD1 (5 bases). Germline V gives CDR1 MNHEY, CDR2 SVGEGT. This CDR3 spans 14 amino acids. Trimming removed 2 bases from V and 5 bases from J, with 12 bases in between. The part of the CDR3 DNA that was read is TGTGCCAGCAGTTACGCCTTATCAGGGACTGAA. This gives the protein CASSYALSGTE. The entire CDR3 sequence reads CASSYALSGTEAFF.

On this clone itself: The CDR3 end falls 3 residues outside the read, so it is completed with the germline J gene. This chain connects TRBV7-6 to TRBJ1-1; no clear D gene. From germline, CDR1 is SGHVS and CDR2 FNYEAQ. The CDR3 is 17 amino acids. Trimming took 1 base from V and 4 from J, leaving 19 bases between them. The part of the CDR3 DNA that was read is TGTGCCAGCAGCTTAGAGTCGGTCCACTTGCCGGGCACTGAA. Amino acid sequence: CASSLESVHLPGTE. The entire CDR3 is CASSLESVHLPGTEAFF.

Details on this clone: The CDR3 extends 3 residues past the end of the read, so its final part is completed from the germline J gene. This chain uses TRBV2 with TRBJ1-1; D might be TRBD1 (5 bases). Looked up from germline, CDR1 is SNHLY and CDR2 is FYNNEI. V was shortened by 6 bases and J by 0 bases, with 14 bases between the two germline ends. The CDR3 sequence is 15 residues long. CDR3 loop: CASRDLDILNTEAFF. The part of the CDR3 DNA that was read is TGTGCCAGCAGAGACCTGGACATATTGAACACTGAA.

The covered CDR3 bases are TGTGCCAGCACTGGGGGACTAGCCAGAAATGAG. This gives the protein CASTGGLARNE. In full, the CDR3 is CASTGGLARNEQFF. The chain is built from TRBV12-3 or TRBV12-4 and TRBJ2-1; 9 bases line up with TRBD2. The CDR3 end falls 3 residues outside the read, so it is completed with the germline J gene. The CDR3 is 14 residues long. Germline trimming cut 7 bases from V and 7 bases from J; bases unmatched to any gene: 8.

Concerning this clone: Read data end 3 residues before the CDR3 end; the end is taken from the germline J gene. This rearrangement joins TRBV5-1 to TRBJ1-4; TRBD1 matches at 10 bases. The CDR3 is 15 amino acids. Germline CDR1 reads SGHRS; CDR2 reads YFSETQ. The CDR3 DNA, read in part, is TGCGCCAGCAGCGTCACCGGGACAGGGGAATCACCA. It codes for CASSVTGTGESP. The full CDR3 protein reads CASSVTGTGESPLFF.

Of note for this clone: The read comes to an end 3 residues before the CDR3 does, leaving the germline J gene to fill in the end. The chain combines TRBV7-8 with TRBJ1-1, with D possibly matching TRBD1 (6 bases). The V and J ends lost 2 bases and 0 bases respectively, with 13 bases between them. Per the germline V gene, CDR1 is SGHVS and CDR2 is FQNEAQ. The length of the CDR3 is 16 residues. The part of the CDR3 DNA that was read is TGTGCCAGCAGCTTAAATGGGGGCGTCATGAACACTGAA. It yields the protein CASSLNGGVMNTE. The whole CDR3 protein reads CASSLNGGVMNTEAFF.

As regards this clone: The missing CDR3 end, 3 residues past where the read stops, is filled in from the germline J gene. The chain couples TRBV13 to TRBJ2-1, with 7 bases matching TRBD2. Trimming removed 7 bases from V and 9 bases from J; junction bases left unmatched: 9. Germline V gene lookup returns CDR1 PRHDT and CDR2 FYEKMQ (reference sequence). The length of the CDR3 is 13 residues. The chain's CDR3 is CASTATSLGEQFF. CDR3 DNA, as far as it was read: TGTGCCAGCACCGCGACTAGCTTGGGTGAG. Together with reference TRBV13 and TRBJ2-1, the CDR3 gives the full variable domain: AAGVIQSPRHLIKEKRETATLKCYPIPRHDTVYWYQQGPGQDPQFLISFYEKMQSDKGSIPDRFSAQQFSDYHSELNMSSLELGDSALYFCASTATSLGEQFFGPGTRLTVL.

Regarding this clone: The read is 3 residues too short to cover the CDR3 end, so that end is filled in from the germline J gene. The chain uses TRBV7-6 and TRBJ2-3, with D perhaps assigned TRBD1 or TRBD2 (7 bases each). This CDR3 spans 15 amino acids. Germline CDR1 and CDR2: SGHVS and FNYEAQ. The part of the CDR3 DNA that was read is TGTGCCAGCAGCCTGTCGGGGAGGGGGCGAGAGACG. It is translated as CASSLSGRGRET. The whole CDR3 protein reads CASSLSGRGRETQYF.

Notes on this clone: The read is 3 residues too short to cover the CDR3 end, so that end is filled in from the germline J gene. The rearrangement uses TRBV18 and TRBJ1-1; D is ambiguous. Looked up from germline, CDR1 is KGHSH and CDR2 is LQKENI. Trimming shortened V by 4 bases and J by 0 bases, and 18 bases separated the two germline ends. This CDR3 comprises 17 residues. CDR3 DNA (partial): TGTGCCAGCTCACTAACCCCCTGGGCAGCCATGAACACTGAA. Amino acids: CASSLTPWAAMNTE. In full, the CDR3 is CASSLTPWAAMNTEAFF.

As concerns this clone: The CDR3 is cut off 3 residues early in the read; its end comes from the germline J gene. This chain connects TRBV7-9 to TRBJ2-5; maybe TRBD1 (6 bases). The CDR3 covers 14 residues. Trimming took off 0 bases at V and 1 base at J, with 6 bases between the two ends. Germline lookup yields CDR1 SEHNR and CDR2 FQNEAQ (reference sequence). CDR3 DNA, as far as it was read: TGTGCCAGCAGCTTAGCGGGGGCCCAAGAGACC. It encodes CASSLAGAQET. The whole CDR3 region reads CASSLAGAQETQYF.

A word on this clone: The read gets to within 3 residues of the CDR3 end, and the germline J gene fills in the rest. The chain recombines TRBV2 with TRBJ1-5; D is unclear. Germline V gene lookup returns CDR1 SNHLY and CDR2 FYNNEI. Trimming removed 3 bases from V and 2 bases from J, with 5 bases in between. There are 13 residues in the CDR3. CDR3: CASSDSRNQPQHF. CDR3 DNA, as far as it was read: TGTGCCAGCAGTGATAGCCGCAATCAGCCC. The complete variable domain, with remaining parts taken from reference TRBV2 and TRBJ1-5, reads EPEVTQTPSHQVTQMGQEVILRCVPISNHLYFYWYRQILGQKVEFLVSFYNNEISEKSEIFDDQFSVERPDGSNFTLKIRSTKLEDSAMYFCASSDSRNQPQHFGDGTRLSIL.

Points on this clone: The CDR3 is cut off 3 residues early in the read; its end comes from the germline J gene. The rearrangement joins TRBV13 to TRBJ2-1, with 12 bases lining up with TRBD2. Germline assignment: CDR1 PRHDT and CDR2 FYEKMQ (reference sequence). CDR3 length: 14 amino acids. The V and J ends lost 5 bases and 8 bases, in that order; junction bases with no gene match: 4. The CDR3 loop reads CASSSGLAGYEQFF. The part of the CDR3 DNA that was read is TGTGCCAGCAGCAGTGGACTAGCGGGATATGAG.

A note on this clone: The CDR3 end lies 3 residues beyond the end of the read and is filled in from the germline J gene. V is TRBV6-1 and J is TRBJ1-1; 11 nucleotides line up with TRBD1. J was trimmed by 5 bases and V by 4 bases; bases with no gene match: 6. The CDR3 extends over 15 amino acids. From germline, CDR1 is MNHNS and CDR2 SASEGT. The CDR3 sequence is CASSVGTGGRTEAFF. CDR3 bases read: TGTGCCAGCAGTGTGGGGACAGGGGGTCGGACTGAA.

As regards this clone: The CDR3 end falls 3 residues outside the read, so it is completed with the germline J gene. This sequence joins TRBV7-2 and TRBJ2-1, with 11 bases fitting TRBD2. The CDR3 spans 15 residues. The V gene's germline CDR1 is SGHTA and CDR2 FQGNSA. Unmatched junction bases numbered 2, after V lost 5 bases and J lost 2 bases. The sequenced CDR3 bases are TGTGCCAGCAGCGTTAGCGGGGGGGCCTACAATGAG. It is translated as CASSVSGGAYNE. The entire CDR3 protein is CASSVSGGAYNEQFF.

As to this clone: The read falls 3 residues short of the CDR3 end, and the missing part is taken from the germline J gene. The rearrangement joins TRBV19 to TRBJ2-1; 8 nucleotides line up with TRBD1. V was pared by 10 bases and J by 8 bases, with 13 bases of the junction left unmatched. Germline V gene lookup returns CDR1 LNHDA and CDR2 SQIVND (reference sequence). The CDR3 is 14 residues long. The CDR3 is CATKRDRGYDEQFF. CDR3 DNA (partial): TGTGCCACCAAACGAGACAGGGGTTATGATGAG.

This CDR3 is CASSAVGGYNDYTF. The CDR3 DNA, read in part, is TGTGCCAGCAGCGCCGTGGGGGGTTACAATGAC. The chain couples TRBV7-7 to TRBJ1-2; D might be TRBD1 (5 bases). Read sequence stops 3 residues before the CDR3 end, and the germline J gene provides the missing end. There are 14 residues in the CDR3. The germline V gene encodes CDR1 SSHAT and CDR2 FNYEAQ (reference sequence). Together with reference TRBV7-7 and TRBJ1-2, the CDR3 gives the full variable domain: GAGVSQSPRYKVTKRGQDVTLRCDPISSHATLYWYQQALGQGPEFLTYFNYEAQPDKSGLPSDRFSAERPEGSISTLTIQRTEQRDSAMYRCASSAVGGYNDYTFGSGTRLTVV.

About this clone itself: The read ends 3 residues early relative to the CDR3; the germline J gene fills the gap. This rearrangement joins TRBV18 to TRBJ2-4; 7 nucleotides agree with TRBD1. Germline V CDR1 and CDR2: KGHSH, LQKENI. The CDR3 has 15 residues. CDR3 amino acids: CASSPSTGEDYGQYF. The CDR3 bases that were read are TGTGCCAGCTCACCAAGTACAGGGGAAGACTATGGT. The full variable domain, completed using reference TRBV18 and TRBJ2-4, is NAGVMQNPRHLVRRRGQEARLRCSPMKGHSHVYWYRQLPEEGLKFMVYLQKENIIDESGMPKERFSAEFPKEGPSILRIQQVVRGDSAAYFCASSPSTGEDYGQYFGAGTRLSVL.

CDR3 DNA, as far as it was read: TGTGCCCGGGCGCCTAACAGCGGGAGAGGTGATGAC. Translation gives CARAPNSGRGDD. The complete CDR3 reads CARAPNSGRGDDYTF. V usage is TRBV7-9 and J usage is TRBJ1-2; no firm D call. The read is 3 residues too short to cover the CDR3 end, so that end is filled in from the germline J gene. Germline V CDR1 and CDR2: SEHNR, FQNEAQ (reference sequence). CDR3 size: 15 residues.

A remark on this clone: The sequence runs out 3 residues before the end of the CDR3; the remainder is reconstructed from the germline J gene. The V call is TRBV2, the J call TRBJ2-7; 7 nucleotides agree with TRBD1. Germline values: CDR1 SNHLY, CDR2 FYNNEI. V was clipped by 5 bases and J by 3 bases; unmatched bases: 10. The CDR3 is 15 amino acids. CDR3 protein: CASSTGDPAVYEQYF. The CDR3 DNA, read in part, is TGTGCCAGCAGTACAGGGGACCCGGCGGTCTACGAG.

Comments on this clone: Coverage ceases 3 residues before the CDR3 finishes, and the germline J gene fills in the end. The gene calls are TRBV7-6 and TRBJ1-1; the D is unclear. CDR1 SGHVS and CDR2 FNYEAQ come from the germline V gene. The V gene lost 5 bases and the J gene lost 5 bases, with 18 bases spanning the gap. CDR3 size: 15 residues. The CDR3: CASSKSVGTGTEAFF. The sequenced CDR3 bases are TGTGCCAGCAGCAAAAGCGTGGGAACGGGGACTGAA.

About this clone: The read stops 3 residues short of the end of the CDR3; the missing end is completed from the germline J gene. This chain joins TRBV5-1 and TRBJ1-2, with 8 bases aligning to TRBD1. Germline CDR1 is SGHRS and CDR2 is YFSETQ. This CDR3 is built from 16 residues. The sequenced CDR3 bases are TGCGCCAGCAGCTTGCAGGGGGCAAGGGCCAAAAACATC. Translated: CASSLQGARAKNI. The full CDR3 protein reads CASSLQGARAKNIYTF.

In the case of this clone: The read terminates 3 residues ahead of where the CDR3 ends, so the germline J gene completes it. The rearrangement joins TRBV7-9 to TRBJ1-2; D gene ambiguous. Germline V gives CDR1 SEHNR, CDR2 FQNEAQ (reference sequence). Trimming pared 8 bases from V and 0 bases from J, leaving 13 bases between. The CDR3 spans 14 residues. The sequenced part of the CDR3 DNA is TGTGCCAGCGGCTCCGGGGTGGCTAACTATGGC. Its translation is CASGSGVANYG. The CDR3, in full, reads CASGSGVANYGYTF.

With regard to this clone: The sequenced fragment ends 3 residues before the CDR3 boundary, so the rest is inferred from the germline J gene. The chain carries TRBV6-2 or TRBV6-3 and TRBJ2-1; 8 nucleotides match TRBD2. The ends lost 8 bases at V and 7 bases at J; junction bases unmatched: 10. This CDR3 has 14 amino acids. Germline CDR1 reads MNHEY; CDR2 reads SVGEGT. The CDR3 sequence is CASGGGSLFNEQFF. The DNA read from the CDR3 is TGTGCCAGCGGCGGGGGGAGCCTTTTTAATGAG.

This chain's CDR3 is CASSLAQGLETQYF. The DNA read from the CDR3 is TGCGCCAGCAGCTTGGCCCAGGGGCTGGAGACT. The chain is built from TRBV5-1 and TRBJ2-4; TRBD1 is a possible D gene (6 bases). The read halts 3 residues ahead of the CDR3 end, with the missing end drawn from the germline J gene. There are 14 residues in the CDR3. Germline assignment: CDR1 SGHRS and CDR2 YFSETQ.

About this clone itself: The observed sequence ends 3 residues before the CDR3 terminus, with the missing tail filled in from the germline J gene. The rearrangement joins TRBV20-1 to TRBJ1-4, with TRBD1 matching 7 bases. From germline, CDR1 is DFQATT and CDR2 SNEGSKA (reference sequence). The trim removed 5 bases at V and 5 bases at J, leaving 8 bases unmatched. This CDR3 has 14 residues. This CDR3 is CSARREGANEKLFF. CDR3 bases read: TGCAGTGCTCGGCGCGAGGGGGCCAATGAAAAA.

On this clone: From the germline J gene comes the end of the CDR3, since the read stops 3 residues before it. The rearrangement links TRBV12-3 or TRBV12-4 to TRBJ2-2; D is ambiguous. This CDR3 has 11 residues. The ends were cut back, 8 bases at V and 7 bases at J, with 8 bases in the middle. The CDR3 loop is CASHLGGELFF. Incomplete CDR3 DNA: TGTGCCAGCCACCTCGGCGGGGAG.

Comment on this clone: The missing CDR3 end, 3 residues past where the read stops, is filled in from the germline J gene. The chain combines TRBV5-1 with TRBJ2-7; TRBD1 matches 7 bases. From germline, CDR1 is SGHRS and CDR2 YFSETQ. Trimming took 4 bases from V and 1 from J; bases not matched to a gene: 5. The CDR3 extends over 14 amino acids. The covered CDR3 bases are TGCGCCAGCAGCCACCGGACAGGTTCCTACGAG. Translating gives CASSHRTGSYE. The whole CDR3 sequence reads CASSHRTGSYEQYF.

In regard to this clone: The read finishes 3 residues shy of the CDR3 end, and the germline J gene is used to complete it. V usage is TRBV19 and J usage is TRBJ1-2; the match to TRBD1 covers 7 bases. CDR3 length: 14 amino acids. Germline CDR1 is LNHDA and CDR2 is SQIVND (reference sequence). The CDR3 is CASSQEQGFRGYTF. CDR3 DNA, as far as it was read: TGTGCCAGTAGTCAAGAACAGGGGTTCCGGGGC.

In regard to this clone: The CDR3 end lies 3 residues beyond the end of the read and is filled in from the germline J gene. V is TRBV19 and J is TRBJ1-1; the D gene is possibly TRBD1 (5 bases). Germline assignment: CDR1 LNHDA and CDR2 SQIVND (reference sequence). The V end lost 1 base, the J end lost 4 bases, and 13 bases lay between the germline ends. This CDR3 has 15 residues. The DNA read from the CDR3 is TGTGCCAGTAGTATAGGGGGCTGGGGTGGCACTGAA. Protein: CASSIGGWGGTE. The CDR3 reads in full as CASSIGGWGGTEAFF.